This note documents a single T cell receptor (beta chain) sequence. The data belong to a study of graft-versus-host responses after intestinal transplantation. Whole-study findings and limits: GvH clones occurred in recipient marrow; some first appeared in ileum or blood. Early post-transplant HvG declines showed an association with peak circulating GvH clone levels.

The protocol was immunoSEQ multiplex PCR, while the TCRdb copy is restricted to in-frame clones and leaves out a portion. This table holds 15,000 to 20,000 clones, under 40% found once. Germline lookup yields CDR1 SGHAT and CDR2 FQNNGV. Between the trimmed V and J ends, which lost 0 bases and 12 bases, there was a span of 15 bases. This CDR3 has 14 residues. The TCR originated in a human patient who was an organ donor for intestinal transplantation. This specimen consisted of alloreactive CD4+ T cells from a mixed lymphocyte reaction culture, obtained before transplantation. Subset: CFSE-low proliferating T cells sorted from roughly six-day pre-transplant mixed lymphocyte reaction (GvH or HvG direction). The genes are TRBV11-2 and TRBJ2-1; TRBD1 or TRBD2 may be the D gene (5 bases each). CDR3 protein: CASSLDGAPHGQFF. The DNA of the CDR3 is TGTGCCAGCAGCTTAGACGGGGCCCCTCATGGGCAGTTCTTC.